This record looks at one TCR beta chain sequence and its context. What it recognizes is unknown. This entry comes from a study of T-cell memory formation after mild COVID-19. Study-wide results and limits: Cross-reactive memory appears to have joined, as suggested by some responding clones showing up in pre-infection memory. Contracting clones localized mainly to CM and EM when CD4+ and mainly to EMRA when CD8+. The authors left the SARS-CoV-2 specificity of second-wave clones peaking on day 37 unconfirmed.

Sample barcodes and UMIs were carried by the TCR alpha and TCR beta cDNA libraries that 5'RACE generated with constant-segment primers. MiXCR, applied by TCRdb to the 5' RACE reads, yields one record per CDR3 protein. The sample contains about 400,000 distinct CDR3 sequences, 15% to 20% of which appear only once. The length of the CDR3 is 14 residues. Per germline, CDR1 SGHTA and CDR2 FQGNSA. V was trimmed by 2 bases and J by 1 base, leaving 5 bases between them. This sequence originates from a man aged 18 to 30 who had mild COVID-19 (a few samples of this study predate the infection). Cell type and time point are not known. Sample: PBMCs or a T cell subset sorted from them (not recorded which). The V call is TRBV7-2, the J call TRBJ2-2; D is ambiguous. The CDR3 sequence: CASSLIENTGELFF. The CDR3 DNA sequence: TGTGCCAGCAGCTTAATTGAGAACACCGGGGAGCTGTTTTTT.